The rows below give T cell receptor beta chains drawn from one sample of a study of T-cell reconstitution after alpha-beta-depleted transplantation in children. TCRdb independently ran MiXCR on the PCR reads; one entry per CDR3 protein. The table records 700,000 to 850,000 distinct CDR3 sequences, 16% of them present only once. This sample comprised PBMCs, mostly from graft donor cells, obtained 360 days after TCRalphabeta/CD19-depleted stem cell transplant. The receptor source for this set is a male patient between 5 and 17 years old who had a stem cell transplant for acute lymphoblastic leukemia, so the T cells may come from the graft donor. CDR3s include the opening cysteine and the closing phenylalanine or tryptophan. The order of the fields is clone size, D gene, V gene, J gene, CDR3 protein, CDR3 DNA. D genes are given only for firm matches. Some rows mark clone size as missing; the rest say once, few, many or name a class of expanded clone.

>.|.|TRBV5-1|TRBJ2-1
CASSLGSRSRGPNEQFF
TGCGCCAGCAGCTTGGGATCGCGAAGCCGCGGCCCCAATGAGCAGTTCTTC
>.|.|TRBV10-3|TRBJ2-3
CAARETSTDTQYF
TGTGCCGCCCGGGAAACTAGCACAGATACGCAGTATTTT
>.|.|TRBV9|TRBJ2-2
CASSVGRHGELFF
TGTGCCAGCAGCGTAGGAAGACACGGGGAGCTGTTTTTT
>few|.|TRBV11-3|TRBJ2-2
CASSIGGGNTGELFF
TGTGCCAGCAGCATAGGAGGGGGTAACACCGGGGAGCTGTTTTTT
>.|TRBD2|TRBV4-1|TRBJ2-7
CASSQWEGYEQYF
TGCGCCAGCAGCCAGTGGGAGGGTTACGAGCAGTACTTC
>.|.|TRBV2|TRBJ2-3
CASSDSLSTDTQYF
TGTGCCAGCAGTGATAGCCTGAGCACAGATACGCAGTATTTT
>many|.|TRBV5-4|TRBJ2-7
CASSLTGGVSYEQYF
TGTGCCAGCAGCTTGACAGGGGGGGTCTCCTACGAGCAGTACTTC
>.|TRBD2|TRBV20-1|TRBJ2-3
CSATLAGGADTQYF
TGCAGTGCTACTCTAGCGGGAGGGGCAGATACGCAGTATTTT
>many|TRBD1|TRBV12-3/TRBV12-4|TRBJ2-5
CASSPGGGLKETQYF
TGTGCCAGCAGTCCAGGGGGCGGCCTGAAGGAGACCCAGTACTTC
>few|TRBD1|TRBV10-3|TRBJ2-7
CAISESVGQGIYEQYF
TGTGCCATCAGTGAGTCTGTGGGACAGGGTATATACGAGCAGTACTTC
>few|TRBD1|TRBV6-5|TRBJ2-7
CASSFSLRDRGYEQYF
TGTGCCAGCAGTTTCTCCCTCCGGGACAGGGGGTACGAGCAGTACTTC
>.|.|TRBV29-1|TRBJ2-3
CSVMPPGDPDTQYF
TGCAGCGTCATGCCCCCAGGGGACCCAGATACGCAGTATTTT
>.|.|TRBV29-1|TRBJ2-7
CSVPTTRNYEQYF
TGCAGCGTCCCGACGACACGGAACTACGAGCAGTACTTC
>.|TRBD1|TRBV7-9|TRBJ2-7
CASALGQPAKYF
TGTGCCAGCGCCCTGGGACAGCCGGCTAAGTACTTC
>.|.|TRBV7-8|TRBJ1-5
CASSTRRLYSNQPQHF
TGTGCCAGCAGCACCCGACGGTTGTATAGCAATCAGCCCCAGCATTTT
>few|.|TRBV6-5|TRBJ2-7
CASSYKGWTYEQYF
TGTGCCAGCAGTTACAAGGGTTGGACCTACGAGCAGTACTTC
>.|.|TRBV21-1|TRBJ2-2
CASSPSQMRKVAGELFF
TGTGCCAGCAGCCCCTCACAGATGCGAAAGGTGGCCGGGGAGCTGTTTTTT
>few|TRBD2|TRBV11-2|TRBJ2-2
CASSLVWGGELFF
TGTGCCAGCAGCTTAGTTTGGGGGGGAGAGCTGTTTTTT
>few|.|TRBV3-1|TRBJ2-7
CASSLRGGGAEQYF
TGTGCCAGCAGCCTAAGGGGGGGAGGAGCCGAGCAGTACTTC
>few|.|TRBV29-1|TRBJ1-1
CSVEGTRTEAFF
TGCAGCGTTGAAGGAACGAGGACTGAAGCTTTCTTT
>many|TRBD1|TRBV6-5|TRBJ1-5
CASSSGGYQPQHF
TGTGCCAGCAGCTCAGGGGGTTATCAGCCCCAGCATTTT
>few|.|TRBV5-1|TRBJ2-4
CASCRDIAKNIQYF
TGCGCCAGCTGCAGGGATATAGCCAAAAACATTCAGTACTTC
>few|.|TRBV7-9|TRBJ1-1
CASSLGNQANTEAFF
TGTGCCAGCAGCTTAGGAAACCAGGCGAACACTGAAGCTTTCTTT
>.|TRBD2|TRBV27|TRBJ2-7
CASRKPGLYEQYF
TGTGCCAGCAGGAAACCGGGACTATACGAGCAGTACTTC
>few|.|TRBV2|TRBJ1-5
CASSVFPLTQPQHF
TGTGCCAGCAGTGTTTTCCCTCTTACTCAGCCCCAGCATTTT
>.|.|TRBV20-1|TRBJ2-1
CSARLPQYNNEQFF
TGCAGTGCTAGACTACCTCAGTACAACAATGAGCAGTTCTTC
>few|.|TRBV6-5|TRBJ2-3
CASSSRGPSTDTQYF
TGTGCCAGCAGTTCCAGGGGCCCCAGCACAGATACGCAGTATTTT
>.|.|TRBV5-1|TRBJ2-1
CASSLEGHDEQFF
TGCGCCAGCAGCTTGGAAGGTCACGATGAGCAGTTCTTC
>.|.|TRBV6-5|TRBJ1-2
CASNPNPSNYGYTF
TGTGCCAGCAATCCGAACCCCTCTAACTATGGCTACACCTTC
>.|.|TRBV19|TRBJ2-3
CASSIDPGTDTQYF
TGTGCCAGTAGTATAGACCCAGGCACAGATACGCAGTATTTT
>.|.|TRBV12-3/TRBV12-4|TRBJ2-7
CASSPPSFGRSEQYF
TGTGCCAGCAGTCCTCCTTCGTTTGGGCGTTCCGAGCAGTACTTC
>.|.|TRBV7-2|TRBJ1-1
CASSLGHRTTNTEAFF
TGTGCCAGCAGCTTGGGACACCGTACCACAAACACTGAAGCTTTCTTT
>.|TRBD2|TRBV5-1|TRBJ2-7
CASSLTPGTSAHEQYF
TGCGCCAGCAGCTTAACACCCGGGACTAGCGCTCACGAGCAGTACTTC
>few|.|TRBV20-1|TRBJ2-5
CSAGRRQGGETQYF
TGCAGTGCTGGGCGAAGACAGGGAGGAGAGACCCAGTACTTC
>.|TRBD2|TRBV18|TRBJ2-7
CASSPLSGTLEQYF
TGTGCCAGCTCACCTCTGAGCGGGACCCTCGAGCAGTACTTC
>few|.|TRBV7-6|TRBJ2-2
CASSLAPELTGELFF
TGTGCCAGCAGCTTAGCGCCCGAACTCACCGGGGAGCTGTTTTTT
>few|.|TRBV18|TRBJ1-2
CASSPSSNRASYGYTF
TGTGCCAGCTCACCCTCAAGCAACAGGGCATCCTATGGCTACACCTTC
>many|TRBD2|TRBV7-9|TRBJ2-3
CASSLGLAGPTDTQYF
TGTGCCAGCAGCTTAGGACTAGCGGGACCTACAGATACGCAGTATTTT
>.|.|TRBV20-1|TRBJ2-5
CSALPRGRGETQYF
TGCAGTGCCCTCCCCCGGGGGCGTGGGGAGACCCAGTACTTC
>many|.|TRBV4-1|TRBJ1-2
CASSQVGREYGYTF
TGCGCCAGCAGCCAAGTAGGCAGAGAATATGGCTACACCTTC
>many|.|TRBV4-2|TRBJ2-2
CASSQDLAGSGGGGELFF
TGTGCCAGCAGCCAAGATCTCGCGGGAAGCGGTGGGGGCGGGGAGCTGTTTTTT
>many|.|TRBV29-1|TRBJ2-7
CSVEAGPEQYF
TGCAGCGTTGAGGCTGGTCCCGAGCAGTACTTC
>.|.|TRBV7-2|TRBJ1-5
CASSFRTSNQPQHF
TGTGCCAGCAGCTTCCGTACCAGCAATCAGCCCCAGCATTTT
>many|.|TRBV29-1|TRBJ2-3
CSVDRAGILTDTQYF
TGCAGCGTTGATAGGGCGGGAATCTTGACAGATACGCAGTATTTT
>.|TRBD1|TRBV4-2|TRBJ2-5
CASSQVWEGTGEQETQYF
TGTGCCAGCAGCCAAGTTTGGGAGGGGACAGGGGAACAAGAGACCCAGTACTTC
>.|TRBD1|TRBV4-1|TRBJ1-1
CASSPGTGKGDTEAFF
TGCGCCAGCAGCCCCGGGACAGGGAAGGGAGACACTGAAGCTTTCTTT
>.|TRBD2|TRBV5-1|TRBJ2-1
CASSFRSPGLAGVDQFF
TGCGCCAGCAGCTTCCGATCACCGGGACTAGCGGGAGTTGATCAGTTCTTC
>few|TRBD2|TRBV12-3/TRBV12-4|TRBJ2-1
CASSFRASGSDEQFF
TGTGCCAGCAGTTTTCGGGCTAGCGGGAGCGATGAGCAGTTCTTC
>few|.|TRBV3-1|TRBJ2-7
CASSEDFRSYEQYF
TGTGCCAGCAGCGAGGACTTTCGGTCCTACGAGCAGTACTTC
>.|TRBD2|TRBV7-3|TRBJ2-2
CASSSTSANTGELFF
TGTGCCAGCAGCTCCACTAGCGCCAACACCGGGGAGCTGTTTTTT
>few|.|TRBV11-3|TRBJ2-1
CASSASVTPTDEQFF
TGTGCCAGCAGCGCATCCGTGACCCCGACGGATGAGCAGTTCTTC
>few|.|TRBV5-1|TRBJ1-1
CASSLQASNTEAFF
TGCGCCAGCAGCTTGCAGGCCTCGAACACTGAAGCTTTCTTT
>.|TRBD2|TRBV9|TRBJ2-7
CASSVASGRAYEQYF
TGTGCCAGCAGCGTAGCTAGCGGGAGGGCCTACGAGCAGTACTTC
>many|TRBD1|TRBV14|TRBJ2-7
CASSRITDRGFHEQYF
TGTGCCAGCAGCCGAATCACGGACAGGGGGTTCCACGAGCAGTACTTC
>few|TRBD2|TRBV4-1|TRBJ2-2
CASSLGPTSGSLAGELFF
TGCGCCAGCAGTCTCGGCCCTACTAGCGGGAGTCTCGCCGGGGAGCTGTTTTTT